This T cell receptor (beta chain) was obtained from a study of post-analysis software for immune sequencing data. Looking at the study overall: Disease trajectories encompassed relapsing-remitting, secondary progressive and progressive-relapsing multiple sclerosis. Study-wide results and limits: Comparison with controls showed significantly lower normalized Chao1 diversity in multiple sclerosis patients.

The TCR beta cDNA libraries contained unique molecular identifiers. Hundreds of thousands of cDNA molecules came from about 1 to 10 million T cells. Via MiXCR, TCRdb re-called the PCR reads, giving one row per CDR3 protein. The data hold approximately 730,000 distinct CDR3 sequences, with under 60% observed a single time. This clonotype was counted between two and nine times. Its antigen remains unknown. Material for sequencing was blood. This clonotype originated in a girl between 5 and 17 years old with multiple sclerosis.

The CDR3 sequence is CSARRWPDTQYF. The CDR3, as DNA: TGCAGTGCTAGACGCTGGCCAGATACGCAGTATTTT. The gene calls are TRBV20-1 and TRBJ2-3; D unclear. V was shortened by 2 bases and J by 4 bases, with 7 bases between the two germline ends. Germline CDR1 DFQATT, CDR2 SNEGSKA (reference sequence). CDR3 size: 12 residues.